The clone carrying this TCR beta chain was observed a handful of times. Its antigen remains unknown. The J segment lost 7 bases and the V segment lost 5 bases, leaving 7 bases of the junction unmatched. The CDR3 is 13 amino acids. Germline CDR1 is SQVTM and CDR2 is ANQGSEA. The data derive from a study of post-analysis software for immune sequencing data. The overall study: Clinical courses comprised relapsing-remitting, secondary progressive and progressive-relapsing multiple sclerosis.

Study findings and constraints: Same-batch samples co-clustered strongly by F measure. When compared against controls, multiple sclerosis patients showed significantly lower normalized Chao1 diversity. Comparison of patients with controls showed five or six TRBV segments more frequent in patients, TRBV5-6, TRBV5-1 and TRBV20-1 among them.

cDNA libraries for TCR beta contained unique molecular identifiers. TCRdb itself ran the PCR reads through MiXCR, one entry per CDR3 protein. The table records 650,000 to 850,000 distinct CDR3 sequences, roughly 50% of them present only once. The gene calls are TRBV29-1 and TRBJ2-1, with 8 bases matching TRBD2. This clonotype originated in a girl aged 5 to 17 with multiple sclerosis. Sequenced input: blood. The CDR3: CSVLGRAGNEQFF. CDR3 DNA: TGCAGCGTTCTCGGGAGGGCCGGGAATGAGCAGTTCTTC.